The 21 T cell receptor beta chains presented below share a single source sample, sequenced in a study of Graves' ophthalmopathy and Graves' hyperthyroidism. RNA served as the template for amplifying TCR beta CDR3 regions. A first-round RT-PCR used HTBI primers, followed by a second-round multiplex PCR. Via MiXCR, TCRdb re-called the multiplex PCR reads, giving one row per CDR3 protein. The sample includes about 550,000 distinct CDR3 sequences, just under 40% seen only once; the top ten take about 4.2%. Specimen: peripheral blood or thyroid tissue (not recorded which). These receptors came from an adult man with Graves' hyperthyroidism.

This clonotype came up many times. The rearrangement uses TRBV20-1 and TRBJ2-5, with a tentative D call TRBD2 (6 bases). Germline V gene sequence: CDR1 DFQATT, CDR2 SNEGSKA (reference sequence). Trimming stripped 2 bases from V and 4 bases from J, with 14 bases between. CDR3 size: 14 residues. CDR3 sequence reads: CSARSDPSAETQYF. CDR3 coding DNA: TGCAGTGCTAGATCGGATCCTAGCGCAGAGACCCAGTACTTC.

Ten or more counts support this clonotype. The V call is TRBV5-1, the J call TRBJ1-3; TRBD1 agrees at 7 bases. Per germline, CDR1 SGHRS and CDR2 YFSETQ. The ends lost 0 bases at V and 0 bases at J; junction bases unmatched: 6. This CDR3 spans 17 amino acids. Written as DNA, the CDR3 is TGCGCCAGCAGCTTGGCCACAGGGGCTTCCTCTGGAAACACCATATATTTT. This gives the protein CASSLATGASSGNTIYF.

This clonotype has ten or more counts. The chain employs TRBV9 and TRBJ2-2; 11 positions agree with TRBD2. Looked up from germline, CDR1 is SGDLS and CDR2 is YYNGEE. The ends lost 5 bases at V and 3 bases at J; junction bases unmatched: 3. CDR3 size: 15 residues. DNA for the CDR3: TGTGCCAGCAGGTTACTAGCGGGGGACACCGGGGAGCTGTTTTTT. Translation: CASRLLAGDTGELFF. The whole variable domain, remainder taken from reference TRBV9 and TRBJ2-2, is DSGVTQTPKHLITATGQRVTLRCSPRSGDLSVYWYQQSLDQGLQFLIQYYNGEERAKGNILERFSAQQFPDLHSELNLSSLELGDSALYFCASRLLAGDTGELFFGEGSRLTVL.

This clonotype was recorded many times. The V call is TRBV29-1, the J call TRBJ1-2; D not certain. V dropped 1 base and J dropped 6 bases, with 12 bases sitting between them. CDR1 is SQVTM, CDR2 ANQGSEA, per germline. The CDR3 loop spans 13 amino acids. CDR3 residues: CSVEGPVRDGYTF. Written as DNA, the CDR3 is TGCAGCGTTGAAGGCCCAGTAAGGGATGGCTACACCTTC.

At least ten counts were recorded for this clonotype. This sequence joins TRBV7-8 and TRBJ1-5; D gene uncertain. Germline assignment: CDR1 SGHVS and CDR2 FQNEAQ. CDR3 length: 17 residues. The V and J ends lost 1 base and 5 bases respectively, with 18 bases between them. For the CDR3, the DNA is TGTGCCAGCAGCTTAGATCGCACTGGGGAGGCCCATCAGCCCCAGCATTTT. Translation gives CASSLDRTGEAHQPQHF.

This clonotype was seen at least ten times. The rearrangement uses TRBV7-2 and TRBJ1-6; D remains unclear. CDR1 and CDR2 from the germline V gene are SGHTA and FQGNSA. The CDR3 is 12 residues long. Between the trimmed V and J ends, which lost 3 bases and 9 bases, there was a span of 6 bases. CDR3 protein: CASSLNSSPLHF. In DNA form, the CDR3 reads TGTGCCAGCAGCTTGAACAGTTCACCCCTCCACTTT.

On this clonotype: This may be a read error, as it is one base from a much larger clone. CDR3 sequence: CASRTPSLKVHEQHF. Written as DNA, the CDR3 is TGTGCCAGCCGGACCCCCTCGCTAAAGGTCCACGAGCAGCACTTC. The chain is built from TRBV2 and TRBJ2-7, with D unclear. CDR3 length equals 15 residues. Per the germline V gene, CDR1 is SNHLY and CDR2 is FYNNEI.

This clonotype has ten or more counts. The chain recombines TRBV20-1 with TRBJ1-2, with D perhaps TRBD1 (6 bases). Trimming removed 3 bases from V and 5 bases from J, with 19 bases in between. CDR1 and CDR2 from the germline V gene are DFQATT and SNEGSKA (reference sequence). The CDR3 extends over 15 amino acids. CDR3 amino acids: CSARQLGQKDYGYTF. The CDR3 coding sequence is TGCAGTGCTAGGCAACTTGGACAGAAGGATTATGGCTACACCTTC.

There are a few counts of this clonotype. The chain uses TRBV19 and TRBJ1-5; D call uncertain. The CDR3 loop spans 14 amino acids. Germline V gene sequence: CDR1 LNHDA, CDR2 SQIVND (reference sequence). The V end lost 3 bases, the J end lost 4 bases, and 10 bases lay between the germline ends. CDR3 sequence reads: CASSMSTSNQPQHF. CDR3 nucleotides: TGTGCCAGTAGTATGTCCACCTCTAATCAGCCCCAGCATTTT.

Details on this clonotype: With a much larger clone just one base away, this may be a read error. This rearrangement joins TRBV29-1 to TRBJ1-1, with D possibly being TRBD1 (6 bases). Germline loops: CDR1 SQVTM, CDR2 ANQGSEA. The CDR3 has 12 residues. The CDR3 coding sequence is TGCAACGCCGAGGACAGGAACACTGAAGCTTTCTTT. Amino acids: CNAEDRNTEAFF.

In this sample, this clonotype turned up a few times. This chain links TRBV7-2 with TRBJ2-5; D call uncertain. This CDR3 spans 13 amino acids. The V gene's germline CDR1 is SGHTA and CDR2 FQGNSA. The V and J ends lost 6 bases and 4 bases respectively, with 12 bases between them. The CDR3 here is CASSLSFGETQYF. The CDR3 region has the DNA TGTGCCAGCAGTTTATCTTTCGGAGAGACCCAGTACTTC. Looking up the rest from reference TRBV7-2 and TRBJ2-5 gives the full variable domain: GAGVSQSPSNKVTEKGKDVELRCDPISGHTALYWYRQSLGQGLEFLIYFQGNSAPDKSGLPSDRFSAERTGGSVSTLTIQRTQQEDSAVYLCASSLSFGETQYFGPGTRLLVL.

This clonotype was observed a handful of times. The gene calls are TRBV7-8 and TRBJ2-2; D not resolved. The germline V gene encodes CDR1 SGHVS and CDR2 FQNEAQ. The CDR3 loop spans 15 amino acids. Trimming took 1 base from V and 2 from J, leaving 8 bases between them. The chain's CDR3 is CASSLVVKNTGELFF. The CDR3 DNA reads TGTGCCAGCAGCTTAGTCGTGAAAAACACCGGGGAGCTGTTTTTT.

V gene TRBV7-8 combines with J gene TRBJ2-6; perhaps TRBD2 as D (5 bases). Germline V gene sequence: CDR1 SGHVS, CDR2 FQNEAQ. The V end was cut by 1 base, the J end by 0 bases, with 7 bases between. This CDR3 spans 16 amino acids. CDR3 sequence: CASSLGGPSGANVLTF. CDR3 DNA sequence: TGTGCCAGCAGCTTAGGAGGGCCCTCTGGGGCCAACGTCCTGACTTTC. The full variable domain, in which reference TRBV7-8 and TRBJ2-6 provide the parts outside the CDR3, is GAGVSQSPRYKVAKRGQDVALRCDPISGHVSLFWYQQALGQGPEFLTYFQNEAQLDKSGLPSDRFFAERPEGSVSTLKIQRTQQEDSAVYLCASSLGGPSGANVLTFGAGSRLTVL.

The V and J genes are TRBV15 and TRBJ2-5; 11 bases fit TRBD2. The germline V gene encodes CDR1 LNHNV and CDR2 YYDKDF (reference sequence). V lost 3 bases, J lost 4 bases, and 7 bases stayed unmatched. The CDR3 consists of 16 residues. CDR3 DNA: TGTGCCACCAGCAGGTCGGGACTAGCGGTCGGAGAGACCCAGTACTTC. Amino acid sequence: CATSRSGLAVGETQYF.

The chain carries TRBV6-6 and TRBJ2-2; TRBD1 matches at 10 bases. V lost 4 bases to trimming and J lost 5 bases; unmatched junction nucleotides: 7. From germline, CDR1 is MNHNY and CDR2 SVGAGI (reference sequence). The length of the CDR3 is 16 residues. The CDR3 region has the DNA TGTGCCAGCAGTTCGGGCGGACAGGGGGGAACCGGGGAGCTGTTTTTT. Translation: CASSSGGQGGTGELFF.

This clonotype appeared a few times. Compared with germline, one end of the junction differs, possibly owing to a read error. The chain is built from TRBV20-1 and TRBJ1-2, with a weak D call TRBD1 (5 bases). CDR1 is DFQATT and CDR2 is SNEGSKA in the germline V gene (reference sequence). This CDR3 spans 13 amino acids. This CDR3 reads CSARLTGDYGHTF. CDR3 sequence (DNA): TGCAGTGCTAGGCTTACAGGAGACTATGGCCACACCTTC.

On this clonotype: One end of the junction is discordant with germline, which a read error may explain. The rearrangement joins TRBV5-4 to TRBJ2-7; 10 bases are shared with TRBD1. CDR1 is SGHNT, CDR2 YYREEE, per germline (reference sequence). This CDR3 spans 15 amino acids. The CDR3 sequence is CASSSPGQGPYEQCF. The DNA of the CDR3 is TGTGCCAGCAGCTCACCGGGACAGGGGCCCTACGAGCAGTGCTTC. Combining the CDR3 with reference TRBV5-4 and TRBJ2-7 gives the whole variable domain ETGVTQSPTHLIKTRGQQVTLRCSSQSGHNTVSWYQQALGQGPQFIFQYYREEENGRGNFPPRFSGLQFPNYSSELNVNALELDDSALYLCASSSPGQGPYEQCFGPGTRLTVT.

As regards this clonotype: This may come from a read error, since a much larger clone is one base off. The chain employs TRBV7-9 and TRBJ1-4; no definite D call. The CDR3 has 14 amino acids. V lost 1 base to trimming and J lost 6 bases, with 9 bases between them. Germline V lookup: CDR1 SEHNR, CDR2 FQNEAQ (reference sequence). The CDR3 DNA reads TGTGCCAGCAGCTTAGGCAGGATTGATGAAAAACTGTTTTTT. Protein product: CASSLGRIDEKLFF.

The chain carries TRBV19 and TRBJ2-7; 10 nucleotides agree with TRBD2. Germline-derived CDR1 and CDR2 are LNHDA and SQIVND (reference sequence). The V segment lost 5 bases and the J segment 6 bases; nucleotides outside the gene matches: 4. The CDR3 contains 13 residues. Here the CDR3 DNA reads TGTGCCAGTAGTTCACTAGCGGGATTCGAGCAGTACTTC. Residues: CASSSLAGFEQYF. Full variable domain (rest looked up from reference TRBV19 and TRBJ2-7): DGGITQSPKYLFRKEGQNVTLSCEQNLNHDAMYWYRQDPGQGLRLIYYSQIVNDFQKGDIAEGYSVSREKKESFPLTVTSAQKNPTAFYLCASSSLAGFEQYFGPGTRLTVT.

J is TRBJ2-2 and V is TRBV7-8, with a tentative D call TRBD2 (5 bases). Germline CDR1 is SGHVS and CDR2 is FQNEAQ. V lost 8 bases, J lost 6 bases, and 10 bases lay in between. This CDR3 has 12 amino acids. CDR3 sequence (DNA): TGTGCCAGCGGGGTGGGAGCCGGGGAGCTGTTTTTT. Translated, it gives CASGVGAGELFF.

Remarks on this clonotype: The missing conserved phenylalanine or tryptophan at the end of this CDR3 makes a read error likely. The DNA is omitted, as the CDR3 cannot be located on it reliably, and the CDR3 follows TCRdb's listing. The chain recombines TRBV15 with TRBJ2-6; TRBD2, the table's D call, lacks a check against the DNA. Per the germline V gene, CDR1 is LNHNV and CDR2 is YYDKDF (reference sequence). The CDR3 region is 10 residues in length, termini included. The CDR3 reads CATSSELATK.